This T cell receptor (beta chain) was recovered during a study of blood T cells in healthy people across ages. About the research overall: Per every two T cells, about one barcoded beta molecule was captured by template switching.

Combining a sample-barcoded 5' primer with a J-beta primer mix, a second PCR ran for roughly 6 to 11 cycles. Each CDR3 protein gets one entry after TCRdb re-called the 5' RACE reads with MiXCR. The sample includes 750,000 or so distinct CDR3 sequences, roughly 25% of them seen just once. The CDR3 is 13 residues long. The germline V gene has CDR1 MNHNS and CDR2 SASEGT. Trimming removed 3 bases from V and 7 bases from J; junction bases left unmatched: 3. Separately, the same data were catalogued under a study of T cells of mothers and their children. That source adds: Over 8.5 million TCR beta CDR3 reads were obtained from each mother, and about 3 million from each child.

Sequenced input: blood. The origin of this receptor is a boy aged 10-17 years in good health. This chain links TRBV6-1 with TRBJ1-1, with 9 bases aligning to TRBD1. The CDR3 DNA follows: TGTGCCAGCAGTGATACAGGGGGCATTGAAGCTTTCTTT. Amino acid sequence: CASSDTGGIEAFF.